This TCR beta chain was retrieved from a study of cytomegalovirus exposure and HLA in healthy donors. Across the whole study: A later analysis reported the same platform for the 95 to 150 validation repertoires and the approximately 640 first-cohort repertoires.

The donors belonged to the approximately 120-subject validation cohort, separate from the roughly 650-subject first cohort. Study-wide results and limits: In vitro experiments confirmed that a few CMV-associated chains were specific for CMV antigens. In the approximately 120 validation repertoires, a later analysis found that first-cohort TCR clusters tended to co-occur.

V shed 5 bases, J shed 6 bases, and the junction held 13 bases outside the gene matches. Looked up from germline, CDR1 is SGDLS and CDR2 is YYNGEE. The CDR3 runs to 17 residues. Details on this clone: Its antigen is unknown.

Method: immunoSEQ multiplex PCR; TCRdb's copy keeps in-frame clones and lacks some. Altogether over 250,000 clones are present, about 85% being singletons, with the ten largest covering 0.95% to 1.5%. The material sequenced was PBMCs. The V gene is TRBV9, the J gene TRBJ2-3, with 12 bases that match TRBD1. The clonotype originates from a woman aged 25 to 39 in good health and CMV-seropositive. This CDR3 is CASSPPTGTGGLDTQYF. The CDR3 region has the DNA TGTGCCAGCAGTCCACCCACCGGGACAGGGGGCTTGGATACGCAGTATTTT.